Listed below are T cell receptor beta chains from one sample, sequenced in a study of T cell responses to AZD1222 COVID-19 vaccine. Here immunoSEQ multiplex PCR was the method, and the copy in TCRdb shows in-frame clones only, minus some. The table has about 150,000 clones, 84% seen once. Sequences were derived from peripheral blood, sampled on day 0 of AZD1222 vaccination. Every receptor here comes from an adult in good health. Both conserved end residues are part of each CDR3.

j_gene	v_gene	CDR3aa
TRBJ2-7	TRBV5-1	CASSPGDSGSYEQYF
TRBJ1-2	TRBV29-1	CSAKQGAYGYTF
TRBJ1-4	TRBV9	CASSSQGLNEKLFF
TRBJ1-1	TRBV11-2	CASSRGTRGEAFF
TRBJ1-3	TRBV24-1	CATSDLWIGKANGNTIYF
TRBJ2-4	TRBV18	CASSPSRAKNIQYF
TRBJ1-5	TRBV19	CASSSQGGNQPQHF
TRBJ1-1	TRBV7-6	CASSLGGRGVNTEAFF
TRBJ1-2	TRBV13	CASSLGLGENNYGYTF
TRBJ1-6	TRBV6-4	CASRLAGDANSPLHF
TRBJ1-2	TRBV30	CGCARDYGYTF
TRBJ1-3	TRBV4-2	CASSQDGPGNTIYF
TRBJ1-1	TRBV28	CASSRYRQTADTEAFF
TRBJ1-1	TRBV7-8	CASSLTARVTQDTEAFF
TRBJ2-2	TRBV30	CAWSVSGFGELFF
TRBJ1-2	TRBV5-1	CASSLDGLNYGYTF
TRBJ1-6	TRBV19	CASKQRNNSPLHF
TRBJ1-6	TRBV20-1	CSAPFLSQYHF
TRBJ2-1	TRBV2	CASSTILSEQFF
TRBJ1-1	TRBV6-1	CASSDEGQGRTEAFF
TRBJ1-3	TRBV3-1/TRBV3-2	CASRRNSGNTIYF
TRBJ1-1	TRBV7-9	CASSWVGGSETEAFF
TRBJ2-7	TRBV15	CATSRAEGQGPYEQYF
TRBJ1-2	TRBV24-1	CATSEGPGGYGYTF
TRBJ1-5	TRBV6-1	CASSEAKGYSNQPQHF
TRBJ2-7	TRBV7-9	CASSSSGTAYYEQYF
TRBJ1-5	TRBV7-2	CASSLWELTGRFSNQPQHF
TRBJ1-1	TRBV2	CASRIQGMNTEAFF
TRBJ1-4	TRBV29-1	CSVGHRERGSVTNEKLFF
TRBJ1-1	TRBV2	CASSELQGTNTEAFF
TRBJ1-1	TRBV19	CASSPRTGGTEAFF
TRBJ1-3	TRBV3-1/TRBV3-2	CASSPMTGNGNTIYF
TRBJ1-4	TRBV30	CAWSVAGREKLFF
TRBJ2-7	TRBV28	CASSSPGNSRREQYF
TRBJ2-4	TRBV28	CASREGGPLAKNIQYF
TRBJ1-1	TRBV9	CASSVDPAGPEAFF
TRBJ2-5	TRBV7-9	CASSLGLAGGETQYF
TRBJ2-1	TRBV30	CACISGGALFF
TRBJ1-1	TRBV3-1/TRBV3-2	CASSQGATRSEAFF
TRBJ1-2	TRBV11-2	CASSLEYRGNYGYTF
TRBJ1-2	TRBV6-1	CASSEEMGQGAYGYTF
TRBJ1-1	TRBV2	CASRGDGPGAFF
TRBJ1-3	TRBV2	CASSEDLRVGTIYF
TRBJ2-2	TRBV23-1	CASTLGTGCTGELFF
TRBJ1-1	TRBV28	CASSRQRNTEAFF
TRBJ1-1	TRBV7-2	CASTLDRWNTEAFF
TRBJ2-3	TRBV5-1	CASSSGTDTDTQYF
TRBJ1-2	TRBV7-8	CASSFGGNGYTF